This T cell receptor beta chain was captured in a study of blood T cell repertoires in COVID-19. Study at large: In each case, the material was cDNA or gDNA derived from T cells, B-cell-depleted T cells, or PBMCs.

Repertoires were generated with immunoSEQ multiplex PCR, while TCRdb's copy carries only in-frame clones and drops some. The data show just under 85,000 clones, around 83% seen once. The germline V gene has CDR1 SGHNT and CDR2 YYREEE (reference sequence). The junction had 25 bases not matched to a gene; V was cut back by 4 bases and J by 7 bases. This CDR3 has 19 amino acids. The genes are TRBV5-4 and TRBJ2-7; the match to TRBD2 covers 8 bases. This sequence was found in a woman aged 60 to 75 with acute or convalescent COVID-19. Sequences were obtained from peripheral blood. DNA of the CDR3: TGTGCCAGCAGCCTATTCCTGAGCGGGAGTGACCTTTGGGCTACGGAGCAGTACTTC. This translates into CASSLFLSGSDLWATEQYF.